This TCR beta chain was recovered during a study of blood T cells in healthy people across ages (dated by TCRdb to the mid-2010s). Context from the whole study: In model experiments, roughly one uniquely barcoded TCR beta cDNA molecule per two T cells was captured by template switching. To avoid experimental bias, donors of different ages were spread randomly across the sequencing lanes. The study measured age-related changes in TCR beta repertoire diversity using deep sequencing normalized with unique cDNA molecular identifiers. For two donors (one aged 18 to 30 and one aged 80 or older), the study analyzed two additional independent replicas of 1 million unique cDNA reads from the same blood draw. The donors were divided into four age groups: young (average roughly 17 years), middle-aged (approximately 42), aged (under 70) and long-lived (roughly 82). Overall study results and their limits: As age increased, observed TCR beta diversity per million T cells dropped in a roughly linear way, and a significant reduction was already evident by age around 41. There was a strong correlation between observed TCR beta diversity and the percentage of naive T cells measured by flow cytometry. Estimates of total diversity based on one million sequenced T cells were considered lower bounds and underestimates. The CMV infection status of donors was not known, potentially confounding age-related changes in expanded clonotypes. Since profiling was done on bulk unsorted PBMCs, naive and antigen-experienced compartments could not be conclusively compared. The long-lived group showed more naive CD4+ T cells, fewer expanded clones and increased TCR diversity than the aged group, suggesting age selection.

Library prep was done by 5' RACE. A second PCR of 7 to 11 cycles was performed with a sample-barcoded 5' primer and a J-beta primer mix. Each TCR beta cDNA molecule received a unique molecular identifier from a template-switch 5' adaptor carrying 12 random nucleotides. Each sample yielded at least 3 million CDR3-containing paired-end reads. The Mint cDNA synthesis kit, primed by a TRBC-specific oligonucleotide, was used to synthesize first-strand cDNA from all RNA. Following uracil-DNA glycosylase treatment, all cDNA underwent a first 18-cycle PCR with the universal primers M1SS and BC2_uni_R. The original pipeline was this. Normalization of each sample was performed by random selection of 1 million high-quality reads, each carrying a distinct molecular identifier. Instead of being binned into consensus sequences, reads with shared molecular identifiers were discarded. CDR3 identification, clonotype clustering and error correction used MiTCR with a Q25 quality threshold and the strictest error-elimination algorithm. A nonparametric unseen species model with Euler transformation was used to estimate lower-bound total TCR beta diversity. TCRdb redid the processing of the public reads, applying fastp at Q25 and MiXCR, and retained in-frame beta chains. Rows matching on CDR3 protein sequence are summarized as one entry with the most common DNA and genes. In this record, the V and J calls reflect TCRdb's handling and not the investigators' own analysis. The sample table records some 1,800,000 distinct CDR3 sequences; about 39% of these occur just once. The ten largest make up around 23% of the sample.

This clonotype was recorded a few times. Its target antigen remains unknown. Per-base quality was not reported, and no clone a single base away is much larger than it. Relative to germline, V is 1 base shorter and J is 5 bases shorter, with 11 bases between their ends. CDR1 MNHEY and CDR2 SVGEGT are derived from the germline V gene. From the cysteine through the phenylalanine, the CDR3 covers 14 amino acids. Kept here is only the CDR3 DNA, which spans 42 bases and is read in frame from base 1. The donors were some 39 Caucasian individuals from Russia, aged 6 to 90 years, who were systemically healthy. Each donor gave about 9.2 milliliters of peripheral blood, drawn into EDTA-treated Vacutainer tubes. Ficoll-Paque density-gradient centrifugation was used to isolate PBMCs, with at least 7 million per sample. Total RNA was extracted from PBMCs with Trizol reagent, with at least 6 micrograms obtained per sample. For every donor, flow cytometry on a PBMC aliquot measured the percentage of naive CD45RAhigh/CD27high T cells.

The clonotype was recovered from a human donor in good health. The specimen sequenced was blood. The V and J segments used are TRBV6-2 or TRBV6-3 and TRBJ2-5, with the identity of the D gene unclear. The DNA sequence is TGTGCCAGCAGTTACTATCTGCTTCGGGAGACCCAGTACTTC. Translated, it reads CASSYYLLRETQYF.